These T cell receptor beta chains were read from a single sample in a study of T cells in tuberculosis. Data came from immunoSEQ multiplex PCR; TCRdb stores just in-frame clones and leaves some out. Of about 34,000 clones listed, around 93% are singletons. The sample consisted of PBMCs, taken at tuberculosis diagnosis. The receptors stem from an adult with tuberculosis. Each CDR3 is given with its conserved first and last residue. A D gene is named only where the DNA matches it firmly. The size entry is marked missing in some rows and otherwise reads once, few, many or a size class.

>TRBV5-1|.|TRBD2|TRBJ2-3
TGCGCCAGCAGCTTAATTAGCGGGGGGCGGGCAGATACGCAGTATTTT
CASSLISGGRADTQYF
>TRBV6-1|.|.|TRBJ1-5
TGTGCCAGCAGCCGGACAGTCAATCAGCCCCAGCATTTT
CASSRTVNQPQHF
>TRBV11-2|.|.|TRBJ2-2
TGTGCCAGCAGCCCCTTAGCCGCCGGGGAGCTGTTTTTT
CASSPLAAGELFF
>TRBV6-1|.|.|TRBJ1-5
TGTGCCAGCAGTGAACCGGGACACGGGGGGGGCCAGCCCCAGCATTTT
CASSEPGHGGGQPQHF
>TRBV5-8|.|TRBD1|TRBJ1-2
TGTGCCAGCAGCTCCGTGGACAGGGCCCACTATGGCTACACCTTC
CASSSVDRAHYGYTF
>TRBV29-1|.|.|TRBJ1-2
TGCAGCGTCCATACAGGGAATGGCTACACCTTC
CSVHTGNGYTF
>TRBV15|.|TRBD1|TRBJ1-1
TGTGCCACCAGCAGGACAGGGGGCGAGTACACTGAAGCTTTCTTT
CATSRTGGEYTEAFF
>TRBV28|.|TRBD2|TRBJ2-2
TGTGCCAGCAGAATCTTTTCGATTAGCGGGGGGACGAACACCGGGGAGCTGTTTTTT
CASRIFSISGGTNTGELFF
>TRBV11-2|few|.|TRBJ1-2
TGTGCCAGCAGGGGCGTTGGCTACACCTTC
CASRGVGYTF
>TRBV4-2|.|TRBD2|TRBJ2-1
TGTGCCAGCAGCCCGCATAAGACTAGCGGGGGGGCCCGGACCTACAATGAGCAGTTCTTC
CASSPHKTSGGARTYNEQFF
>TRBV5-1|.|TRBD1|TRBJ1-6
TGCGCCAGCAGCCCTGGGACAGGGGGCTTCTATAATTCACCCCTCCACTTT
CASSPGTGGFYNSPLHF
>TRBV7-2|.|.|TRBJ1-6
TGTGCCAGCAGCTTAAGCGCTGGGAGCTCCTATAATTCACCCCTCCACTTT
CASSLSAGSSYNSPLHF
>TRBV4-2|.|TRBD1|TRBJ1-6
TGTGCCAGCAGCCTGGGACAGGGGCAAAACTCCTATAATTCACCCCTCCACTTT
CASSLGQGQNSYNSPLHF
>TRBV4-3|once|.|TRBJ2-1
TGCGCCAGCAGCCAGGAAGGGGGGGCCCTTCTGTTCTTC
CASSQEGGALLFF
>TRBV28|once|TRBD2|TRBJ2-3
TGTGCCAGCAGCTCGGGACTAGCGAAGACAGATACGCAGTATTTT
CASSSGLAKTDTQYF
>TRBV28|.|.|TRBJ1-2
TGTGCCAGCAGTTTATCCTCGGTTTCTAACTATGGCTACACCTTC
CASSLSSVSNYGYTF
>TRBV11-3|.|.|TRBJ2-1
TGTGCCAGCAGCAGTACTCACAATGAGCAGTTCTTC
CASSSTHNEQFF
>TRBV5-1|.|.|TRBJ2-1
TGCGCCAGCAGTCGTGGACTGATGAGCTCCTACAATGAGCAGTTCTTC
CASSRGLMSSYNEQFF
>TRBV5-1|.|TRBD1|TRBJ1-5
TGCGCCAGCAGCGTTGACGGACAGGTCAATCAGCCCCAGCATTTT
CASSVDGQVNQPQHF
>TRBV29-1|.|.|TRBJ1-3
TGCAGCGTTGAGGTAGAGGTTTCTGGAAACACCATATATTTT
CSVEVEVSGNTIYF
>TRBV15|once|.|TRBJ1-2
TGTGCCACCAGCAGCCCCCGGGGAGTAGAGCCCCTTAACTATGGCTACACCTTC
CATSSPRGVEPLNYGYTF
>TRBV27|.|TRBD1|TRBJ1-2
TGTGCCAGCAGTTTAGGACAGGGGGATGGCTACACCTTC
CASSLGQGDGYTF
>TRBV2|.|.|TRBJ1-5
TGTGCCAGCACTCGGGAAATAGGGAGAAATCAGCCCCAGCATTTT
CASTREIGRNQPQHF
>TRBV2|few|TRBD1|TRBJ1-2
TGTGCCAGCAGCGAGACAGGGGGACTTAATGGCTACACCTTC
CASSETGGLNGYTF
>TRBV11-2|.|.|TRBJ2-7
TGTGCCAGCAGTTTTGTTGACAGTTCCTACGAGCAGTACTTC
CASSFVDSSYEQYF
>TRBV19|.|.|TRBJ1-5
TGTGCCAGTAGTGGCCGGGGGGGACGTCCTAATCAGCCCCAGCATTTT
CASSGRGGRPNQPQHF
>TRBV7-7|.|TRBD1|TRBJ2-3
TGTGCCAGCAGCTTAGCTCCGGGACAGGATACGCAGTATTTT
CASSLAPGQDTQYF
>TRBV28|.|TRBD1|TRBJ1-1
TGTGCCATCACCACAGGGGGCAGGGGAGCTTTCTTT
CAITTGGRGAFF
>TRBV5-6|.|.|TRBJ1-6
TGTGCCAGCAGCTTGGGCAGCTCCTATAATTCACCCCTCCACTTT
CASSLGSSYNSPLHF
>TRBV4-3|.|TRBD1|TRBJ1-5
TGCGCCAGCAGCCAAGAAGGGACAGGTCGTCAGCCCCAGCATTTT
CASSQEGTGRQPQHF
>TRBV4-1|.|.|TRBJ1-5
TGCGCCAGCAGCCAAGGGACTGTCGGTCAGCCCCAGCATTTT
CASSQGTVGQPQHF
>TRBV9|.|TRBD1|TRBJ1-4
TGTGCCAGCAGCCGTACCGGGACAGGGAATGAAAAACTGTTTTTT
CASSRTGTGNEKLFF
>TRBV6-6|.|TRBD1|TRBJ1-6
TGTGCCAGCAGTCCTCGCGGGACAGACACTAATTCACCCCTCCACTTT
CASSPRGTDTNSPLHF
>TRBV7-2|.|.|TRBJ1-5
TGTGCCAGCAGCAGATCACAGTTCGGGGGGCCCCAGCATTTT
CASSRSQFGGPQHF
>TRBV6-5|.|.|TRBJ1-4
TGTGCCAGCAGCCTCAGGGGCTCTAATGAAAAACTGTTTTTT
CASSLRGSNEKLFF
>TRBV7-2|.|.|TRBJ1-4
TGTGCCAGCAGCTTCTCAGGGTTACGTAATGAAAAACTGTTTTTT
CASSFSGLRNEKLFF
>TRBV5-6|.|.|TRBJ2-4
TGTGCCAGCAGCTCCATCGACAGGGCCAAAAACATTCAGTACTTC
CASSSIDRAKNIQYF
>TRBV6-5|.|TRBD1|TRBJ1-1
TGTGCCAGCAGTTTAACAGGGGAGAAAGCTTTCTTT
CASSLTGEKAFF
>TRBV19|.|TRBD1|TRBJ2-7
TGTGCCAGTAGTATGACAGGGTTGGGATATACCGAGCAGTACTTC
CASSMTGLGYTEQYF
>TRBV6-5|.|.|TRBJ1-2
TGTGCCAGCAGCCTAACAGGGCGTGGCTACACCTTC
CASSLTGRGYTF
>TRBV21-1|once|.|TRBJ2-1
TGTGCCAGCAAGGGAGGAGAGGGGAATGAGCAGTTCTTC
CASKGGEGNEQFF
>TRBV19|.|.|TRBJ1-6
TGTGCCAGTAGAGGAGTGGGAGGGTTTAATTCACCCCTCCACTTT
CASRGVGGFNSPLHF
>TRBV7-2|.|.|TRBJ1-2
TGTGCCAGCAGCCATACAGGGCCCCACGACTATGGCTACACCTTC
CASSHTGPHDYGYTF
>TRBV27|.|.|TRBJ2-1
TGTGCCAGCAGTTCCGGGGGGCCCACCTACAATGAGCAGTTCTTC
CASSSGGPTYNEQFF
>TRBV5-8|.|.|TRBJ2-3
TGTGCCAGCAGCTACTTATCCGGGACAATTCCCGATACGCAGTATTTT
CASSYLSGTIPDTQYF
>TRBV29-1|.|.|TRBJ1-2
TGCAGCGTTGAAGGCGGTCTACACTATGGCTACACCTTC
CSVEGGLHYGYTF
>TRBV6-5|.|TRBD1|TRBJ1-5
TGTGCCAGCAGTTCAACAGGGGGAAACCAGCCCCAGCATTTT
CASSSTGGNQPQHF
>TRBV5-8|.|.|TRBJ1-6
TGTGCCAGCACCCTTAGGGGGGGGACCCCAACCAGTTCACCCCTCCACTTT
CASTLRGGTPTSSPLHF
>TRBV4-3|once|TRBD1|TRBJ2-7
TGCGCCAGCAGCCACGGGGGACAGGGTGGCTACGAGCAGTACTTC
CASSHGGQGGYEQYF
>TRBV7-3|.|.|TRBJ2-3
TGTGCCAGCAGCCCTTCAGGGGGCACAGATACGCAGTATTTT
CASSPSGGTDTQYF
>TRBV25-1|.|.|TRBJ2-7
TGTGCCAGCAGTGAATATCTATTGGGCCCCGGTCGACAGAAGCAGTACTTC
CASSEYLLGPGRQKQYF
>TRBV2|.|.|TRBJ2-5
TGTGCCAGCAGCGTACCCCACCGTACTCAAGAGACCCAGTACTTC
CASSVPHRTQETQYF
>TRBV9|.|TRBD2|TRBJ2-3
TGTGCCAGCAGCGTAGCTCCGACTAGCGGAACTAGCACAGATACGCAGTATTTT
CASSVAPTSGTSTDTQYF